The T cell receptor (beta chain) described here comes from a study of PD-1 blockade in mismatch repair-deficient tumors. For this clone: What it binds is not known.

Measured with immunoSEQ multiplex PCR; TCRdb has only the in-frame clones, and not every one. In the table there are about 110,000 clones, about 83% of which are singletons. Three pembrolizumab responders had their TCRs sequenced. Germline CDR1 is SGHVS and CDR2 is FQNEAQ. Trimming at V came to 3 bases and at J to 4 bases, leaving 9 bases not matched to a gene. This CDR3 contains 17 residues. The study, taken as a whole, reports: Tumor-resident clones, often undetectable pretreatment in blood, expanded then contracted after pembrolizumab.

The J gene is TRBJ2-5, the V gene TRBV7-8; the match to TRBD2 covers 12 bases. The starting material was peripheral blood, obtained 60 weeks after starting pembrolizumab. This receptor was identified in an adult with mismatch repair-deficient cancer. This chain's CDR3 is CASSFPLAGGETETQYF. The CDR3 nucleotides are TGTGCCAGCAGCTTCCCACTAGCGGGAGGAGAGACAGAGACCCAGTACTTC.